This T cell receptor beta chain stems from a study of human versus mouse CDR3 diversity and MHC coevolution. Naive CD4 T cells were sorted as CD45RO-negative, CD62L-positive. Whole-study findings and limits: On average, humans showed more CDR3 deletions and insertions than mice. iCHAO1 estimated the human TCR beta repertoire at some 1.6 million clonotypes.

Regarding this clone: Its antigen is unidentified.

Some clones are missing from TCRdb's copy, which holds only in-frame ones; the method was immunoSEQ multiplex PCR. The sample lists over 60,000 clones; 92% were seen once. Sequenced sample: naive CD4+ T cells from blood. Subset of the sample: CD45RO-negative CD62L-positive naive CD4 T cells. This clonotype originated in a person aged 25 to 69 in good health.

CDR3 region: CASSFTGTGTSEAFF. The CDR3 DNA is TGTGCCAGCAGCTTTACCGGGACAGGGACATCTGAAGCTTTCTTT. The chain joins TRBV7-9 to TRBJ1-1; 9 nucleotides agree with TRBD1. Germline CDR1 reads SEHNR; CDR2 reads FQNEAQ (reference sequence). With V trimmed by 3 bases and J by 6 bases, 8 bases remained unmatched. The CDR3 extends over 15 amino acids.